The 9 T cell receptor beta chains given below trace back to one sample, sequenced in a study of T cell responses to AZD1222 COVID-19 vaccine. Sequencing was performed with immunoSEQ multiplex PCR; in TCRdb, only in-frame clones are kept and a portion is missing. Of around 140,000 clones detected, roughly nine tenths appear once; the ten largest clones hold 4.5% to 6.5%. The sequences come from peripheral blood, collected on day 0 of AZD1222 vaccination. The receptors shown here come from an adult in good health.

The chain recombines TRBV27 with TRBJ2-3, with TRBD2 matching over 10 bases. The V gene's germline CDR1 is MNHEY and CDR2 SMNVEV (reference sequence). V shed 2 bases, J shed 6 bases, and the junction held 8 bases outside the gene matches. The length of the CDR3 is 16 residues. CDR3 loop: CASSLRFSGRSDTQYF. CDR3 in DNA: TGTGCCAGCAGTTTAAGGTTTAGCGGGAGGTCTGATACGCAGTATTTT.

J is TRBJ1-3 and V is TRBV6-6; D is uncertain. Trimming took off 5 bases at V and 0 bases at J, with 5 bases between the two ends. The CDR3 is 13 amino acids. CDR1 and CDR2 from the germline V gene are MNHNY and SVGAGI (reference sequence). DNA of the CDR3: TGTGCCAGCAGTGGAGTCTCTGGAAACACCATATATTTT. As protein: CASSGVSGNTIYF.

The chain is built from TRBV19 and TRBJ1-5, with D maybe TRBD1 (6 bases). Germline V CDR1 and CDR2: LNHDA, SQIVND (reference sequence). This CDR3 is 15 amino acids long. V was trimmed by 6 bases and J by 3 bases, leaving 15 bases between them. This chain's CDR3 is CASRPDTGYNQPQHF. CDR3 coding DNA: TGTGCCAGTAGGCCCGATACAGGGTACAATCAGCCCCAGCATTTT.

The gene calls are TRBV24-1 and TRBJ1-1; no definite D call. V dropped 4 bases and J dropped 3 bases, with 8 bases sitting between them. CDR1 and CDR2 (germline): KGHDR, SFDVKD. The CDR3 length is 13 residues. CDR3 protein: CATSDPPYTEAFF. Here the CDR3 DNA reads TGTGCCACCAGTGACCCACCTTACACTGAAGCTTTCTTT.

This sequence joins TRBV27 and TRBJ2-3, with a tentative D call TRBD2 (6 bases). CDR3 length equals 18 residues. The germline CDR1 and CDR2 sequences are MNHEY and SMNVEV (reference sequence). The V end lost 2 bases, the J end lost 0 bases, and 18 bases lay between the germline ends. DNA of the CDR3: TGTGCCAGCAGTTTAAGGCCCCTAGCGTTTGCTAGCACAGATACGCAGTATTTT. Amino acids: CASSLRPLAFASTDTQYF.

This chain connects TRBV7-9 to TRBJ2-7, with D unclear. Germline V gives CDR1 SEHNR, CDR2 FQNEAQ (reference sequence). This CDR3 comprises 14 residues. The V end lost 4 bases, the J end lost 2 bases, and 12 bases lay between the germline ends. CDR3 amino acids: CASSSIVAAYEQYF. The CDR3 region has the DNA TGTGCCAGCAGCTCGATAGTGGCGGCCTACGAGCAGTACTTC.

The V gene is TRBV30, the J gene TRBJ2-1; D is unresolved. Germline lookup yields CDR1 GTSNPN and CDR2 SVGIG (reference sequence). Trimming removed 0 bases at V and 9 bases at J, with 9 bases between. This CDR3 comprises 12 residues. The chain's CDR3 is CAWSVKISEQFF. In DNA form, the CDR3 reads TGTGCCTGGAGTGTTAAGATCTCTGAGCAGTTCTTC. The full variable domain, rest sourced from reference TRBV30 and TRBJ2-1, is SQTIHQWPATLVQPVGSPLSLECTVEGTSNPNLYWYRQAAGRGLQLLFYSVGIGQISSEVPQNLSASRPQDRQFILSSKKLLLSDSGFYLCAWSVKISEQFFGPGTRLTVL.

The chain employs TRBV29-1 and TRBJ1-1; 7 bases align to TRBD1. The CDR3 is 13 residues long. The germline CDR1 and CDR2 sequences are SQVTM and ANQGSEA. V was clipped by 3 bases and J by 5 bases; unmatched bases: 6. DNA for the CDR3: TGCAGCGTTGAGGCCGACAGGGCGACTGAAGCTTTCTTT. The encoded protein is CSVEADRATEAFF.

This rearrangement joins TRBV6-5 to TRBJ2-7; D might be TRBD1 or TRBD2, each matching 7 bases. V dropped 7 bases and J dropped 3 bases, with 13 bases sitting between them. The CDR3 covers 13 residues. Looked up from germline, CDR1 is MNHEY and CDR2 is SVGAGI. Written as DNA, the CDR3 is TGTGCCAGCACGGGACAGCGGGACTACGAGCAGTACTTC. It specifies CASTGQRDYEQYF.